This T cell receptor beta chain was identified during a study of cytomegalovirus exposure and HLA in healthy donors. Overall study context: Early released data had about 85 million unique TCRs, all coming from HLA-typed donors.

Per germline, CDR1 MNHEY and CDR2 SMNVEV (reference sequence). V lost 5 bases, J lost 4 bases, and 14 bases lay in between. This CDR3 contains 14 residues. Nominally healthy donors were sampled, though unrecorded immune exposures were likely. Findings and limits, study-wide: Trimming of TCR beta V- and J-genes showed a link, identified in a later analysis, to a missense DCLRE1C variant. A further, later analysis showed that HLA-associated TCR beta chains (compared with equally common others) were more clonally expanded.

Both 60 Vbeta primers and 13 Jbeta primers went into the PCR. Profiling relied on immunoSEQ multiplex PCR, and the TCRdb table lists in-frame clones only, not all of them. The sample shows some 86,000 clones, roughly 70% of them seen only once. Of note for this clone: Its cognate antigen is unknown.

The chain joins TRBV27 to TRBJ1-1; maybe TRBD1 (5 bases). This TCR came from a man aged 25-45 years in good health and CMV-seronegative. The sequenced sample was PBMCs. This CDR3 reads CASSRLSGGTEAFF. As DNA, the CDR3 is TGTGCCAGCAGTCGACTCAGCGGGGGCACTGAAGCTTTCTTT.